Listed below are T cell receptor beta chains from one sample, sequenced in a study of T cells in Graves' hyperthyroidism and ophthalmopathy. A single record per CDR3 protein comes from TCRdb applying MiXCR to the multiplex PCR reads. The table includes a few hundred thousand distinct CDR3 sequences, about 15% detected once. Sequencing used blood. These receptors originate from a woman in her 40s with Graves' hyperthyroidism that later progressed to Graves' ophthalmopathy. CDR3s include the opening cysteine and the closing phenylalanine or tryptophan. Each record gives: J gene, V gene, CDR3 protein.

J gene: TRBJ2-7; V gene: TRBV3-1; CDR3 protein: CASSQDFAGESPLYEQYF
J gene: TRBJ2-1; V gene: TRBV6-5; CDR3 protein: CASSYSLGQDNEQFF
J gene: TRBJ1-1; V gene: TRBV24-1; CDR3 protein: CATSDPRRGTEAFF
J gene: TRBJ2-4; V gene: TRBV5-4; CDR3 protein: CASRIAGRGGGNIQYF
J gene: TRBJ2-5; V gene: TRBV5-1; CDR3 protein: CASSSAGSQETQYF
J gene: TRBJ1-2; V gene: TRBV4-2; CDR3 protein: CASKQGTADTNVYGYTF
J gene: TRBJ2-1; V gene: TRBV19; CDR3 protein: CASSKALSLYNEQFF
J gene: TRBJ2-1; V gene: TRBV27; CDR3 protein: CASGYFGSYNEQFF
J gene: TRBJ2-1; V gene: TRBV13; CDR3 protein: CASSPTGLAGTNEQFF
J gene: TRBJ2-7; V gene: TRBV4-1; CDR3 protein: CASSQVVVIQGSSYEQYF
J gene: TRBJ2-7; V gene: TRBV12-3/TRBV12-4; CDR3 protein: CASSFRGVYEQYF
J gene: TRBJ2-3; V gene: TRBV9; CDR3 protein: CASSVGSAGVADTQYF
J gene: TRBJ1-2; V gene: TRBV2; CDR3 protein: CASSEDSPDYYGYTF
J gene: TRBJ2-5; V gene: TRBV3-1; CDR3 protein: CASSQVAGRRETQYF
J gene: TRBJ2-3; V gene: TRBV7-8; CDR3 protein: CASSPSVSLTDTQYF
J gene: TRBJ1-5; V gene: TRBV6-2/TRBV6-3; CDR3 protein: CASSRESGGRKYQPQHF
J gene: TRBJ2-6; V gene: TRBV6-1; CDR3 protein: CASQSQGVSGANVLTF
J gene: TRBJ1-1; V gene: TRBV20-1; CDR3 protein: CSADPNRGISNTEAFF
J gene: TRBJ2-1; V gene: TRBV27; CDR3 protein: CASSFFERQSSYNEQFF
J gene: TRBJ2-5; V gene: TRBV19; CDR3 protein: CASSCLPRDPKYQETQYF
J gene: TRBJ1-4; V gene: TRBV5-5; CDR3 protein: CASSPNTGASNEKLFF
J gene: TRBJ2-2; V gene: TRBV19; CDR3 protein: CASSRTRSELFF
J gene: TRBJ1-3; V gene: TRBV27; CDR3 protein: CASSRQGGNTIYF
J gene: TRBJ2-1; V gene: TRBV2; CDR3 protein: CASSGRTSGIYNEQFF
J gene: TRBJ2-7; V gene: TRBV12-3/TRBV12-4; CDR3 protein: CASSPIRGWTSGGVTYEQYF
J gene: TRBJ2-3; V gene: TRBV11-2; CDR3 protein: CASSLLTGRDTQYF
J gene: TRBJ2-7; V gene: TRBV19; CDR3 protein: CASSKERGGEQYF
J gene: TRBJ1-1; V gene: TRBV6-1; CDR3 protein: CASSVGEEAEAFF
J gene: TRBJ1-4; V gene: TRBV19; CDR3 protein: CASTRQPTNEKLFF
J gene: TRBJ1-1; V gene: TRBV29-1; CDR3 protein: CSGSTGRAEAFF
J gene: TRBJ2-1; V gene: TRBV11-3; CDR3 protein: CASSLVAGRHEQFF
J gene: TRBJ2-7; V gene: TRBV2; CDR3 protein: CASSEGAGGGHEQYF
J gene: TRBJ2-5; V gene: TRBV27; CDR3 protein: CASSLWIAGVETQYF
J gene: TRBJ2-2; V gene: TRBV12-3/TRBV12-4; CDR3 protein: CASSLGGGGGTGELFF
J gene: TRBJ2-7; V gene: TRBV28; CDR3 protein: CASSPYRASGSYEQYF
J gene: TRBJ2-5; V gene: TRBV10-3; CDR3 protein: CAISVAGVETQYF
J gene: TRBJ2-7; V gene: TRBV18; CDR3 protein: CASSPTSGSFHEQYF
J gene: TRBJ1-5; V gene: TRBV27; CDR3 protein: CASSFQGFGQPQHF
J gene: TRBJ2-7; V gene: TRBV12-3/TRBV12-4; CDR3 protein: CASSFGASRHYEQYF